Listed below are T cell receptor beta chains from one sample, sequenced in a study of response to subunit inactivated influenza vaccine. TCRdb redid the calling of the RT-PCR reads with MiXCR, one entry per CDR3 protein. Here the sample spans approximately 680,000 distinct CDR3 sequences, about a sixth being singletons. Source: PBMCs from blood, taken approximately 12 days after vaccination. Source of these receptors: a man aged 50 to 59 who received an inactivated influenza vaccine. Both conserved end residues are part of each CDR3. A D gene is named only where the DNA matches it firmly. Expanded clones get a size class; other rows say once, few or many, or leave the size out.

V gene: TRBV7-8; D gene: .; clone size: few; J gene: TRBJ1-6; CDR3 protein: CASSLGLVEYNSPLHF; CDR3 DNA: TGTGCCAGCAGCTTAGGTTTGGTAGAGTATAATTCACCCCTCCACTTT
V gene: TRBV4-3; D gene: .; clone size: .; J gene: TRBJ2-3; CDR3 protein: CASSQNPFGTSTDTQYF; CDR3 DNA: TGCGCCAGCAGCCAAAACCCCTTCGGGACTAGCACAGATACGCAGTATTTT
V gene: TRBV5-1; D gene: .; clone size: many; J gene: TRBJ2-2; CDR3 protein: CASSLNARTNTGELFF; CDR3 DNA: TGCGCCAGCAGCTTGAACGCCAGAACGAACACCGGGGAGCTGTTTTTT
V gene: TRBV7-9; D gene: .; clone size: few; J gene: TRBJ2-1; CDR3 protein: CASSLGGGRSYNEQFF; CDR3 DNA: TGCGCCAGCAGCTTGGGGGGGGGCCGATCCTACAATGAGCAGTTCTTC
V gene: TRBV4-3; D gene: .; clone size: .; J gene: TRBJ2-7; CDR3 protein: CASSQERSIRNEQYF; CDR3 DNA: TGCGCCAGCAGCCAAGAAAGGTCGATCAGGAACGAGCAGTACTTC
V gene: TRBV6-5; D gene: .; clone size: .; J gene: TRBJ1-2; CDR3 protein: CASSYSSSFYGYTF; CDR3 DNA: TGTGCCAGCAGTTACTCCTCCAGCTTCTATGGCTACACCTTC
V gene: TRBV5-1; D gene: TRBD1; clone size: .; J gene: TRBJ1-1; CDR3 protein: CASSLGAGGRTEAFF; CDR3 DNA: TGCGCCAGCAGCTTGGGAGCAGGGGGCCGCACTGAAGCTTTCTTT
V gene: TRBV15; D gene: TRBD2; clone size: .; J gene: TRBJ2-1; CDR3 protein: CASSHRASGLDEQFF; CDR3 DNA: TGTGCCTCTTCTCACAGGGCTAGCGGGCTGGATGAGCAGTTCTTC
V gene: TRBV25-1; D gene: .; clone size: .; J gene: TRBJ2-1; CDR3 protein: CARSPGVDEQFF; CDR3 DNA: TGTGCCAGGAGCCCCGGTGTCGATGAGCAGTTCTTC
V gene: TRBV7-9; D gene: .; clone size: .; J gene: TRBJ2-7; CDR3 protein: CASSRVLGGYEQYF; CDR3 DNA: TGTGCCAGCAGCCGAGTCTTGGGGGGCTACGAGCAGTACTTC
V gene: TRBV18; D gene: .; clone size: few; J gene: TRBJ1-4; CDR3 protein: CASSPREGGGEKLFF; CDR3 DNA: TGTGCCAGCTCACCACGAGAGGGAGGAGGAGAAAAACTGTTTTTT
V gene: TRBV11-2; D gene: TRBD1; clone size: few; J gene: TRBJ1-2; CDR3 protein: CASSSGQGNKGYGYTF; CDR3 DNA: TGTGCCAGCAGCTCGGGACAGGGGAATAAAGGGTATGGCTACACCTTC
V gene: TRBV28; D gene: .; clone size: .; J gene: TRBJ1-2; CDR3 protein: CASSGEGVRGYGYTF; CDR3 DNA: TGTGCCAGCAGTGGGGAGGGAGTCAGAGGCTATGGCTACACCTTC
V gene: TRBV7-2; D gene: TRBD1; clone size: few; J gene: TRBJ2-7; CDR3 protein: CASSAWDRGNEQYF; CDR3 DNA: TGTGCCAGCAGCGCCTGGGACAGAGGCAACGAGCAGTACTTC
V gene: TRBV27; D gene: TRBD2; clone size: .; J gene: TRBJ2-3; CDR3 protein: CASSYASGRTDTQYF; CDR3 DNA: TGTGCCAGCAGTTATGCTAGCGGGCGTACAGATACGCAGTATTTT
V gene: TRBV6-2/TRBV6-3; D gene: .; clone size: few; J gene: TRBJ2-7; CDR3 protein: CATLDRAYEQYF; CDR3 DNA: TGTGCCACATTAGACAGAGCCTACGAGCAGTACTTC
V gene: TRBV24-1; D gene: TRBD2; clone size: .; J gene: TRBJ2-3; CDR3 protein: CATSMGGGPSDTQYF; CDR3 DNA: TGTGCCACCAGCATGGGGGGAGGGCCGTCAGATACGCAGTATTTT
V gene: TRBV27; D gene: .; clone size: .; J gene: TRBJ2-2; CDR3 protein: CASRPSGASPGELFF; CDR3 DNA: TGTGCCAGCAGACCTTCGGGGGCGAGTCCCGGGGAGCTGTTTTTT
V gene: TRBV12-3/TRBV12-4; D gene: .; clone size: few; J gene: TRBJ2-3; CDR3 protein: CASSPNGYTDTQYF; CDR3 DNA: TGTGCCAGCAGTCCGAACGGTTACACAGATACGCAGTATTTT
V gene: TRBV29-1; D gene: .; clone size: few; J gene: TRBJ2-7; CDR3 protein: CSVKRVVEASYEQYF; CDR3 DNA: TGCAGCGTTAAAAGGGTAGTTGAAGCTTCCTACGAGCAGTACTTC
V gene: TRBV7-2; D gene: TRBD2; clone size: few; J gene: TRBJ2-3; CDR3 protein: CASSSVSGGRTDTQYF; CDR3 DNA: TGTGCCAGCAGCTCAGTAAGCGGGGGGCGCACAGATACGCAGTATTTT
V gene: TRBV3-1; D gene: .; clone size: .; J gene: TRBJ1-5; CDR3 protein: CASSQALGLNQPQHF; CDR3 DNA: TGTGCCAGCAGCCAAGCTTTGGGCCTTAATCAGCCCCAGCATTTT
V gene: TRBV7-2; D gene: .; clone size: .; J gene: TRBJ2-1; CDR3 protein: CASSLEPESYNEQFF; CDR3 DNA: TGTGCCAGCAGCTTAGAGCCGGAATCCTACAATGAGCAGTTCTTC
V gene: TRBV19; D gene: .; clone size: .; J gene: TRBJ1-3; CDR3 protein: CASSTTGGGSGNTIYF; CDR3 DNA: TGTGCCAGTAGTACAACAGGCGGAGGCTCTGGAAACACCATATATTTT
V gene: TRBV19; D gene: TRBD2; clone size: .; J gene: TRBJ2-1; CDR3 protein: CATRSGISYNEQFF; CDR3 DNA: TGTGCCACTCGTAGCGGGATCTCCTACAATGAGCAGTTCTTC
V gene: TRBV20-1; D gene: .; clone size: few; J gene: TRBJ2-5; CDR3 protein: CSARDLADPRGTQYF; CDR3 DNA: TGCAGTGCTAGAGATTTAGCGGACCCCAGAGGGACCCAGTACTTC